This T cell receptor beta chain was retrieved from a study of T cells after yellow fever vaccination. Each CDR3 protein is one row after TCRdb ran MiXCR on the 5' RACE reads. The table includes tens of thousands of distinct CDR3 sequences, just under 8% detected once. CDR1 SGHDT and CDR2 YYEEEE come from the germline V gene. Trimming left V 0 bases short and J 8 bases short, with 6 bases between. The CDR3 totals 12 residues. The chain links TRBV5-6 to TRBJ2-1; D gene uncertain. This TCR came from a young man who received the YFV17D yellow fever vaccine. The sequencing here drew on CD8+ T cells sorted from PBMCs, taken on the day of the yellow fever booster vaccination. DNA for the CDR3: TGTGCCAGCAGCTTGGTAACGGATGAGCAGTTCTTC. Translating it yields CASSLVTDEQFF.